Below are 25 T cell receptor beta chains sequenced from a single sample in a study of tumor and adjacent non-tumor tissue in lung cancer. Three rounds of nested PCR, following a modified ARM-PCR protocol, produced the TCRbeta library. TCRdb itself ran the multiplex PCR reads through MiXCR, one entry per CDR3 protein. The table lists about 67,000 distinct CDR3 sequences, 76% of them singletons. No cell sorting was done before RNA was extracted from the tissue. The normal lung tissue was taken more than 3 cm from the tumor edge. Sequencing was carried out using distant non-tumor lung tissue. These receptors all come from a man aged 55 to 70 with non-small cell lung cancer.

In this sample, this clonotype turned up once. The chain employs TRBV28 and TRBJ2-5; TRBD2 might be the D (5 bases). Trimming took 4 bases from V and 7 from J, leaving 10 bases between them. Germline V gene data show CDR1 as MDHEN and CDR2 as SYDVKM. This CDR3 is 12 amino acids long. The CDR3 nucleotides are TGTGCCAGCAGTTCTGAGAGGGTGACCCAGTACTTC. Its protein product is CASSSERVTQYF.

The chain recombines TRBV11-2 with TRBJ1-2; TRBD1 agrees at 7 bases. This CDR3 is 14 amino acids long. V gave up 5 bases and J gave up 4 bases; unmatched junction bases: 7. Per germline, CDR1 SGHAT and CDR2 FQNNGV. The CDR3 DNA reads TGTGCCAGCAGCATCCGGGACAGTTCCTATGGCTACACCTTC. Its translation is CASSIRDSSYGYTF.

A word on this clonotype: One end of the junction is discordant with germline, which a read error may explain. V and J are TRBV5-4 and TRBJ1-2, with unresolved D. Germline V gives CDR1 SGHNT, CDR2 YYREEE (reference sequence). The CDR3 runs to 14 residues. Here the CDR3 reads CTSRHDRSNYGYTF. CDR3 DNA: TGTACCAGTAGGCACGACCGGTCTAACTATGGCTATACCTTC. Looking up the rest from reference TRBV5-4 and TRBJ1-2 gives the full variable domain: ETGVTQSPTHLIKTRGQQVTLRCSSQSGHNTVSWYQQALGQGPQFIFQYYREEENGRGNFPPRFSGLQFPNYSSELNVNALELDDSALYLCTSRHDRSNYGYTFGSGTRLTVV.

The chain recombines TRBV6-1 with TRBJ2-1; no definite D call. Trimming removed 9 bases from V and 3 bases from J, with 12 bases in between. This CDR3 has 13 amino acids. From germline, CDR1 is MNHNS and CDR2 SASEGT. The CDR3: CASSNYGYNEQFF. As DNA, the CDR3 is TGTGCCAGTAGTAACTACGGCTACAATGAGCAGTTCTTC.

Concerning this clonotype: A clone one base away is much larger, so this may be a read error. CDR3 residues: CASSLPGKGTGELFF. The DNA of the CDR3 is TGTGCCAGCAGTTTACCGGGAAAGGGCACCGGGGAGCTGTTTTTT. The chain carries TRBV12-3 or TRBV12-4 and TRBJ2-2; possibly TRBD2 for D (5 bases). This CDR3 region has 15 residues. Trimming left V 2 bases short and J 4 bases short, with 11 bases between.

With respect to this clonotype: Because it lacks the conserved phenylalanine or tryptophan at the end, this CDR3 is likely a read error. This sequence joins TRBV28 and TRBJ1-2; possible D gene TRBD1, 5 bases. This CDR3 has 14 residues. Per germline, CDR1 MDHEN and CDR2 SYDVKM. The CDR3, as DNA: TGTGCCAGCAGTCCAGTAGGGACCAATAATGGTTACACCCTC. It is translated as CASSPVGTNNGYTL.

The V call is TRBV11-2, the J call TRBJ1-2, with D perhaps matching TRBD1 (6 bases). V was pared by 0 bases and J by 0 bases, with 8 bases between. Per the germline V gene, CDR1 is SGHAT and CDR2 is FQNNGV. The CDR3 has 15 residues. CDR3 in DNA: TGTGCCAGCAGCTTAGAGGGGGCCGCTAACTATGGCTACACCTTC. This codes for CASSLEGAANYGYTF.

Details on this clonotype: One end of the junction is discordant with germline, which a read error may explain. CDR3 loop: CSVGPGVQVTQYF. DNA for the CDR3: TGCAGCGTTGGACCAGGTGTACAAGTGACCCAGTACTTC. V usage is TRBV29-1 and J usage is TRBJ2-5; no reliable D call. Germline CDR1 SQVTM, CDR2 ANQGSEA. The length of the CDR3 is 13 residues.

This clonotype was seen repeatedly, ten times or more. The rearrangement joins TRBV15 to TRBJ2-5, with 7 bases aligning to TRBD2. The CDR3 length is 14 residues. V was clipped by 2 bases and J by 5 bases; unmatched bases: 5. Germline V lookup: CDR1 LNHNV, CDR2 YYDKDF (reference sequence). The CDR3, as DNA: TGTGCCACCAGCAGAACCCAGCGGGATGAGACCCAGTACTTC. Encoded protein: CATSRTQRDETQYF.

Comments on this clonotype: The CDR3 does not end in the conserved phenylalanine or tryptophan, so this is likely a read error. Because the CDR3's place on the DNA is in doubt, the DNA is left out and the CDR3 is given as listed by TCRdb. The chain carries TRBV11-3 and TRBJ2-1; TRBD2 is taken as the D call from the table, unchecked against the DNA. A total of 16 residues make up the CDR3, ends included. CDR1 is SGHNT and CDR2 is YENEEA in the germline V gene. The chain's CDR3 is CASSLNQLAGLGEQLL.

The chain uses TRBV11-1 and TRBJ2-3; 9 bases match TRBD1. Looked up from germline, CDR1 is SGHAT and CDR2 is FQDESV (reference sequence). CDR3 length: 15 amino acids. The CDR3: CTTSPGTGYTDTQYF. The CDR3 nucleotides are TGTACCACCAGTCCCGGGACAGGGTACACAGATACGCAGTATTTT.

This clonotype was counted ten times or more. V and J are TRBV9 and TRBJ2-1, with TRBD1 matching over 7 bases. Germline CDR1 and CDR2: SGDLS and YYNGEE. The V gene end was trimmed by 4 bases and the J gene end by 3 bases; junction bases not matched to a gene: 4. This CDR3 is built from 14 residues. In DNA, the CDR3 is TGTGCCAGCAGCCCTGGGACAGTCTACAATGAGCAGTTCTTC. It specifies CASSPGTVYNEQFF.

This clonotype appeared once. The rearrangement links TRBV4-2 to TRBJ1-2; unclear D gene. The CDR3 is 13 amino acids. V was pared by 3 bases and J by 10 bases, with 15 bases between. Germline V gene lookup returns CDR1 LGHNA and CDR2 YNFKEQ. The CDR3, as DNA: TGTGCCAGCAGCCAGAGCCCGAGGGATGACTACACCTTC. This encodes CASSQSPRDDYTF.

As regards this clonotype: Without the conserved terminal phenylalanine or tryptophan, this CDR3 likely stems from a read error. The chain joins TRBV29-1 to TRBJ1-1, with no clear D. The CDR3 runs 12 residues. Germline V gene sequence: CDR1 SQVTM, CDR2 ANQGSEA. The CDR3 loop is CNVERQNTEAFL. The CDR3 DNA reads TGCAACGTTGAGAGGCAGAACACTGAAGCTTTCTTA.

The gene calls are TRBV13 and TRBJ2-1; 8 bases fit TRBD2. V trimming: 0 bases; J trimming: 7 bases; junction bases outside the gene matches: 14. Germline V gene lookup returns CDR1 PRHDT and CDR2 FYEKMQ (reference sequence). This CDR3 has 18 residues. This chain's CDR3 is CASSLGRTSWRWGNEQFF. The DNA of the CDR3 is TGTGCCAGCAGCTTAGGACGGACTAGCTGGAGATGGGGGAATGAGCAGTTCTTC.

Comment on this clonotype: Lacking the conserved final phenylalanine or tryptophan, this CDR3 likely reflects a read error. This chain uses TRBV6-1 with TRBJ2-3; D ambiguous. The CDR3 totals 15 residues. Germline V gene data show CDR1 as MNHNS and CDR2 as SASEGT. The CDR3 sequence is CVSSELQASTDTQYS. The CDR3, as DNA: TGTGTTAGCAGTGAACTTCAGGCTAGCACAGATACGCAGTATTCT.

About this clonotype itself: A read error may explain this, as a much larger clone is one base away. The conserved final phenylalanine or tryptophan is absent from the CDR3, which likely points to a read error. The chain uses TRBV11-3 and TRBJ2-3; no clear D. The CDR3 is 14 amino acids. V was trimmed by 0 bases and J by 2 bases, leaving 6 bases between them. Germline CDR1 SGHNT, CDR2 YENEEA. Here the CDR3 DNA reads TGTGCCAGCAGCTTAGATCTACACACAGATACGCAGTATTTG. As protein: CASSLDLHTDTQYL.

Remarks on this clonotype: The conserved phenylalanine or tryptophan is not found at the CDR3 terminus, so this likely reflects a read error. V and J are TRBV7-8 and TRBJ2-1; D gene unclear. Looked up from germline, CDR1 is SGHVS and CDR2 is FQNEAQ. V gave up 5 bases and J gave up 7 bases, with 12 bases separating them. This CDR3 is 13 amino acids long. Here the CDR3 reads CASSKDRVNEQFS. In nucleotides, the CDR3 is TGTGCCAGCAGCAAAGATAGAGTTAATGAGCAGTTCTCC.

Remarks on this clonotype: An end of the junction does not agree with germline; a read error may underlie this. The chain has TRBV30 and TRBJ1-6, with D perhaps TRBD1 (5 bases). This CDR3 has 14 residues. CDR1 and CDR2 (germline): GTSNPN, SVGIG (reference sequence). The CDR3 spells CTWSLWDLGSLLHF. The CDR3 DNA reads as TGTACCTGGAGCCTATGGGACTTGGGATCACTCCTCCACTTT.

About this clonotype: The junction shows a germline mismatch at one end, possibly a read error. The chain couples TRBV4-2 to TRBJ2-7, with D possibly matching TRBD2 (5 bases). CDR1 and CDR2 from the germline V gene are LGHNA and YNFKEQ. The CDR3 runs to 15 residues. CDR3 amino acids: CTSSSRGTGAYEQYF. For the CDR3, the DNA is TGTACCAGCAGCTCCCGAGGCACCGGGGCCTACGAGCAGTACTTC.

Details on this clonotype: Germline is not matched at one junction end, which may reflect a read error. V gene TRBV7-9 combines with J gene TRBJ2-7; D perhaps matches TRBD2 (6 bases). There are 17 residues in the CDR3. CDR1 is SEHNR, CDR2 FQNEAQ, per germline (reference sequence). The CDR3 nucleotides are TGTGCCGGCAGCTTAGCGGTGGGATCCGGTGGGACCTACGAGCAGTACTTC. Translated, it gives CAGSLAVGSGGTYEQYF.

As regards this clonotype: The germline gene is not matched at one end of the junction; a read error may be the cause. The chain carries TRBV11-1 and TRBJ2-7; a weak D match, TRBD1 (7 bases). This CDR3 has 15 residues. Germline CDR1 and CDR2: SGHAT and FQDESV (reference sequence). The CDR3 DNA is TGCGCCAGCAGCTTAGACCAGGGGGGCCATTACGACCAGTACTTC. Translating gives CASSLDQGGHYDQYF.

This clonotype was seen once. This chain connects TRBV4-1 to TRBJ2-1; D call uncertain. The CDR3 has 14 amino acids. Germline V gives CDR1 MGHRA, CDR2 YSYEKL. CDR3 sequence reads: CISSQERNYNEQFF. CDR3 nucleotide sequence: TGCATCAGCAGTCAAGAACGCAACTACAATGAGCAGTTCTTC.

The chain joins TRBV12-3 or TRBV12-4 to TRBJ2-7; 11 positions match TRBD2. Germline trimming cut 5 bases from V and 0 bases from J; bases unmatched to any gene: 12. The CDR3 runs to 18 residues. In DNA, the CDR3 is TGTGCCAGCAGTCCTACCACCCGCGGACTAGCGGGCTCCTACGAGCAGTACTTC. Translation gives CASSPTTRGLAGSYEQYF.

This clonotype was picked up a small number of times. With a much larger clone just one base away, this may be a read error. V gene TRBV29-1 combines with J gene TRBJ2-7, with D possibly TRBD2 on 6 matching bases. Trimming stripped 7 bases from V and 4 bases from J, with 14 bases between. The CDR3 contains 12 residues. The V gene's germline CDR1 is SQVTM and CDR2 ANQGSEA. The CDR3 DNA is TGCAGCGCTGTAGGACGGGGGTACGAGCAGTACTTC. It yields the protein CSAVGRGYEQYF.